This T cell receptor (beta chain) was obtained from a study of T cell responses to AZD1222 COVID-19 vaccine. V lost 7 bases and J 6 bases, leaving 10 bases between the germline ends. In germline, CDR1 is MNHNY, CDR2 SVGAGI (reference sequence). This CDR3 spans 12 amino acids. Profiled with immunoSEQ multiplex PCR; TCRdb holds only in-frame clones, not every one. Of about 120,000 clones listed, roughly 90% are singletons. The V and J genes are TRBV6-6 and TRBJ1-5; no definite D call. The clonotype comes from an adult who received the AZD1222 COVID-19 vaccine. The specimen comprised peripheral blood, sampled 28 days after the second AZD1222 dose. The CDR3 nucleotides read TGTGCCAGCATCCAGCTCGGTCAGCCCCAGCATTTT. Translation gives CASIQLGQPQHF.